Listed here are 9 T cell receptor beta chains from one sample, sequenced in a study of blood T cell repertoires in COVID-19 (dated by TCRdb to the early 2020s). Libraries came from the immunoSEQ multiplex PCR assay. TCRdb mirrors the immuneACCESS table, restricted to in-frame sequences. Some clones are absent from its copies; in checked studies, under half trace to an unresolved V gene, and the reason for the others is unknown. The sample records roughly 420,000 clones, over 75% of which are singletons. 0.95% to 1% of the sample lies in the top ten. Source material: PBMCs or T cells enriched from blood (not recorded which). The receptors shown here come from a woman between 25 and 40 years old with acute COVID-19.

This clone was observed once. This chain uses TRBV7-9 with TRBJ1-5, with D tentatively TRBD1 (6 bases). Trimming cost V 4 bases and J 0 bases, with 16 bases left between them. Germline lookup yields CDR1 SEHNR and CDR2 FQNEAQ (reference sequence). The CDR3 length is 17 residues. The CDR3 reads CASSSISTGASNQPQHF. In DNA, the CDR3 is TGTGCCAGCAGCTCGATCTCGACAGGAGCTAGCAATCAGCCCCAGCATTTT.

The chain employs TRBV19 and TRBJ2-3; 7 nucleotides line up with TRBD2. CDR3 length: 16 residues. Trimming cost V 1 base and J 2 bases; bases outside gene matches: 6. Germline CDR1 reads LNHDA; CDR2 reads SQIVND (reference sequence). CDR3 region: CASSIGGGSYTDTQYF. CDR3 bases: TGTGCCAGTAGTATAGGGGGGGGTTCTTACACAGATACGCAGTATTTT.

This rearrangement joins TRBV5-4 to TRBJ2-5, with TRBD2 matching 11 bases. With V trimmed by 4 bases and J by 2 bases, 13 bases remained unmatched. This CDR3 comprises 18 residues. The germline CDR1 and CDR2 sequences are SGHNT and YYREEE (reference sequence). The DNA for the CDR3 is TGTGCCAGCAGCCCCCCACCTGGGACTAGCGGTGTGCAAGAGACCCAGTACTTC. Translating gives CASSPPPGTSGVQETQYF.

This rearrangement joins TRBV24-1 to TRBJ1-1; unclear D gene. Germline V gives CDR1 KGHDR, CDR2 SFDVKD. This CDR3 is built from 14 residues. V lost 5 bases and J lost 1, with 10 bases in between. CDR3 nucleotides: TGTGCCACCAGTGCTCCCAACGGGAACACTGAAGCTTTCTTT. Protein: CATSAPNGNTEAFF.

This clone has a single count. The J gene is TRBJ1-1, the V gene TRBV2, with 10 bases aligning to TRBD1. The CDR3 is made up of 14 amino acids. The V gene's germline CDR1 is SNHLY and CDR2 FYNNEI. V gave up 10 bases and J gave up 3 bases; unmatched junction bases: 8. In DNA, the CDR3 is TGTGCCAACACCAGACAGGGGGCTCACACTGAAGCTTTCTTT. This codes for CANTRQGAHTEAFF.

CDR3 nucleotide sequence: TGTGCCAGCAGCTTAACAGGGACAGCGAACACTGAAGCTTTCTTT. Residues: CASSLTGTANTEAFF. This sequence joins TRBV7-3 and TRBJ1-1; TRBD1 matches at 7 bases. Per germline, CDR1 SGHTA and CDR2 FQGTGA. The CDR3 is made up of 15 amino acids. J was trimmed by 1 base and V by 0 bases; bases with no gene match: 2.

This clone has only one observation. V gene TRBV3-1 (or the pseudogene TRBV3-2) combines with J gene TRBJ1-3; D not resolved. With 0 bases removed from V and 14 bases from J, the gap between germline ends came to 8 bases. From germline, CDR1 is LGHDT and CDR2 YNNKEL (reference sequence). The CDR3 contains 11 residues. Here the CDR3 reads CASSQEALVYF. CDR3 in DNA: TGTGCCAGCAGCCAAGAGGCTTTGGTATATTTT.

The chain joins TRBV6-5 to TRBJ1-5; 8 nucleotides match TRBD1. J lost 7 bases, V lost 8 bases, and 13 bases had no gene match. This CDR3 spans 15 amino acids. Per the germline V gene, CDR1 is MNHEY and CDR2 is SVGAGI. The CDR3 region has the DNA TGTGCCAGCCGAGGACTTGGACAGGGAGGGCAGCCCCAGCATTTT. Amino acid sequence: CASRGLGQGGQPQHF.

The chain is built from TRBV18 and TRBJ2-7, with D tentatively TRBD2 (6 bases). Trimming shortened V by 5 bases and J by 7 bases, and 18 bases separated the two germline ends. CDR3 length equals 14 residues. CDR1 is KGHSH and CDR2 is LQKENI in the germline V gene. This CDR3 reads CASSVAVWGEEQYF. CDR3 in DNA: TGTGCCAGCTCAGTCGCGGTCTGGGGGGAGGAGCAGTACTTC. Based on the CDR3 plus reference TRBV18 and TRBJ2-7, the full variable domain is NAGVMQNPRHLVRRRGQEARLRCSPMKGHSHVYWYRQLPEEGLKFMVYLQKENIIDESGMPKERFSAEFPKEGPSILRIQQVVRGDSAAYFCASSVAVWGEEQYFGPGTRLTVT.